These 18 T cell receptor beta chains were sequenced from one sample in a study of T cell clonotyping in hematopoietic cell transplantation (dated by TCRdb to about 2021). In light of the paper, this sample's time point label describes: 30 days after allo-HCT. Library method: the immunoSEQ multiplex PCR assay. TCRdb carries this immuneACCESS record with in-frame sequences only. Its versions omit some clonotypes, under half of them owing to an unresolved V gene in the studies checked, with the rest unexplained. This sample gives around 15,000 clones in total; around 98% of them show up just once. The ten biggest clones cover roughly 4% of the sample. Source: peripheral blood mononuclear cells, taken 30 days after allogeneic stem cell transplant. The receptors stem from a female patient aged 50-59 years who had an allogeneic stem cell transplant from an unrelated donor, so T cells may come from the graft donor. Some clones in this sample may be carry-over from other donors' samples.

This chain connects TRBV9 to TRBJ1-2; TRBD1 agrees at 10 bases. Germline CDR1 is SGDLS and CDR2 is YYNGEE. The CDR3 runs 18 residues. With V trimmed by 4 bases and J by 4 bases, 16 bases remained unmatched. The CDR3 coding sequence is TGTGCCAGCAGCCTCGCAGGGGACAGGGGCGCTACGGCCTATGGCTACACCTTC. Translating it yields CASSLAGDRGATAYGYTF.

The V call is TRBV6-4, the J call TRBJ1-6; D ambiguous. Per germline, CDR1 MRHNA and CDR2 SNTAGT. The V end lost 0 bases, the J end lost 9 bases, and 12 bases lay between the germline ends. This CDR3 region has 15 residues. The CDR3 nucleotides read TGTGCCAGCAGTGACTCCGTCCGTAGCGGTTCACCCCTCCACTTT. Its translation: CASSDSVRSGSPLHF.

CDR3 in DNA: TGTGCCAGCAGCCCCGGACTAGCCGCCGAGCAGTACTTC. As protein: CASSPGLAAEQYF. The chain joins TRBV7-9 to TRBJ2-7; TRBD2 aligns across 8 bases. The CDR3 is 13 amino acids. Per the germline V gene, CDR1 is SEHNR and CDR2 is FQNEAQ (reference sequence). The V segment lost 5 bases and the J segment 6 bases; nucleotides outside the gene matches: 6.

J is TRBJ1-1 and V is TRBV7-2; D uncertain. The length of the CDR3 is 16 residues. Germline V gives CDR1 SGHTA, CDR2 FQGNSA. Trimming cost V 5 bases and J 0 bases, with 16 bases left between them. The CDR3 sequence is CASSPYGPGMNTEAFF. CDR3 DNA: TGTGCCAGCAGCCCCTACGGGCCGGGAATGAACACTGAAGCTTTCTTT.

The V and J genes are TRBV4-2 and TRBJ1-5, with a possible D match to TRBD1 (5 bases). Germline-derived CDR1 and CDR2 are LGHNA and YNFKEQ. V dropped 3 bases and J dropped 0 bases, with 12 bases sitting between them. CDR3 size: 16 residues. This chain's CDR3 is CASSQKTDYSNQPQHF. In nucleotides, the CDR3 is TGTGCCAGCAGCCAGAAGACAGATTATAGCAATCAGCCCCAGCATTTT.

The CDR3 reads CASSHDGLAGGEQFF. The DNA of the CDR3 is TGTGCCAGCAGCCACGATGGACTAGCGGGAGGGGAGCAGTTCTTC. V is TRBV7-6 and J is TRBJ2-1; 15 bases agree with TRBD2. CDR1 and CDR2 from the germline V gene are SGHVS and FNYEAQ. The CDR3 extends over 15 amino acids. Losses at the gene ends were 5 bases for V and 10 bases for J; bases not matched to a gene: 6.

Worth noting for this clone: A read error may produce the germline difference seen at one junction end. Here the CDR3 DNA reads TGTGCTAGCAGCCCAGGCACAGGGATAACCTACGAGCAGTACTTC. This codes for CASSPGTGITYEQYF. This chain uses TRBV7-7 with TRBJ2-7, with TRBD1 as a possible D gene (6 bases). Germline CDR1 reads SSHAT; CDR2 reads FNYEAQ (reference sequence). The CDR3 is made up of 15 amino acids. Based on the CDR3 plus reference TRBV7-7 and TRBJ2-7, the full variable domain is GAGVSQSPRYKVTKRGQDVTLRCDPISSHATLYWYQQALGQGPEFLTYFNYEAQPDKSGLPSDRFSAERPEGSISTLTIQRTEQRDSAMYRCASSPGTGITYEQYFGPGTRLTVT.

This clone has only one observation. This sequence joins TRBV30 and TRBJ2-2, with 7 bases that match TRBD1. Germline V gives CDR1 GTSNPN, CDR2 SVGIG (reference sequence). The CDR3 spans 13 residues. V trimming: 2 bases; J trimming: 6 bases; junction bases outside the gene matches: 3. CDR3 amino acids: CAWSIQGAGELFF. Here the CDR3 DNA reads TGTGCCTGGAGTATTCAGGGGGCCGGGGAGCTGTTTTTT.

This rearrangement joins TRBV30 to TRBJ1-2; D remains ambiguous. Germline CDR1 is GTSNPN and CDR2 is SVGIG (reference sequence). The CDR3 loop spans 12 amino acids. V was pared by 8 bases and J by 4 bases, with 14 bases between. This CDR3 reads CAGGSETYGYTF. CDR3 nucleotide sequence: TGTGCCGGAGGGTCTGAAACCTATGGCTACACCTTC.

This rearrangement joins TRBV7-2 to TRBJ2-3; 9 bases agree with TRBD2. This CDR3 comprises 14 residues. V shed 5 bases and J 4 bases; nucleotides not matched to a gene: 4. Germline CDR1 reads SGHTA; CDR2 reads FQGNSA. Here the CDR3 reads CASSPRLAADTQYF. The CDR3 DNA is TGTGCCAGCAGCCCCAGACTAGCGGCAGATACGCAGTATTTT.

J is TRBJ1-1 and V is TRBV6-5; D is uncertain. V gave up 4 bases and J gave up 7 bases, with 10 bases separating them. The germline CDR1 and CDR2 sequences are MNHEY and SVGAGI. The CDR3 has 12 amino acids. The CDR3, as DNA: TGTGCCAGCAGTTGGCGGCAGATTGAAGCTTTCTTT. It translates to CASSWRQIEAFF.

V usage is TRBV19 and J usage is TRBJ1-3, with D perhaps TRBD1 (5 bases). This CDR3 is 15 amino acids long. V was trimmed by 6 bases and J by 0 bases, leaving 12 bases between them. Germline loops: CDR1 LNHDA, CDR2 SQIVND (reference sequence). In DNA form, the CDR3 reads TGTGCCAGTAGCCGACAGAGCAACTCTGGAAACACCATATATTTT. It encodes CASSRQSNSGNTIYF.

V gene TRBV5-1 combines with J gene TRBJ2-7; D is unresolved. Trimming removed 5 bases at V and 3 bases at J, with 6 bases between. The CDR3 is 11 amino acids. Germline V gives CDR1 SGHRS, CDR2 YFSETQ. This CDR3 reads CASRAGYEQYF. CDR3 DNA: TGCGCCAGCAGGGCTGGCTACGAGCAGTACTTC.

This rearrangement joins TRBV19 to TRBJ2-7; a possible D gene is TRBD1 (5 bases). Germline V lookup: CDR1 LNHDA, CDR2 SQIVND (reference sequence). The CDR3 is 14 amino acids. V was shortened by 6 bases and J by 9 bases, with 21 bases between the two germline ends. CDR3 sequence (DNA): TGTGCCAGTAGGGACACCCCGTCAGGTTACAGGCAGTACTTC. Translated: CASRDTPSGYRQYF.

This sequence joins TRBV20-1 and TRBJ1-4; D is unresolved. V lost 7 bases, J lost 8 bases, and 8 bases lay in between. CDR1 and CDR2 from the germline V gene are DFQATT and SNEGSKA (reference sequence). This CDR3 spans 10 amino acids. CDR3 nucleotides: TGCAGTGTAGGGCGAGAAAAACTGTTTTTT. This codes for CSVGREKLFF.

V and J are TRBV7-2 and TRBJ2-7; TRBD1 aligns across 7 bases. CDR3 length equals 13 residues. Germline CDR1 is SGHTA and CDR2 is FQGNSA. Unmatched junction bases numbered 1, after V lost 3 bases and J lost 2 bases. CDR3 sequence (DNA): TGTGCCAGCAGCTTCGACAGGGCCTACGAGCAGTACTTC. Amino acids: CASSFDRAYEQYF.

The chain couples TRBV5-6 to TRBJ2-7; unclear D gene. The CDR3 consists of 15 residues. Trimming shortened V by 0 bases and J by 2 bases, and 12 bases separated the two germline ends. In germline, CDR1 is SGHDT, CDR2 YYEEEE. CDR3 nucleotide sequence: TGTGCCAGCAGCTTGGTTGGTCCCAGGACCTACGAGCAGTACTTC. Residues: CASSLVGPRTYEQYF.

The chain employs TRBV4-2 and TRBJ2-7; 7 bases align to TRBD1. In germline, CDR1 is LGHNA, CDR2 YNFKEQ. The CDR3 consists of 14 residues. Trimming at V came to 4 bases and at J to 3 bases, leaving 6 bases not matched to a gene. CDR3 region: CASSPQGQSYEQYF. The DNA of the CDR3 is TGTGCCAGCAGCCCTCAGGGACAGAGCTACGAGCAGTACTTC.